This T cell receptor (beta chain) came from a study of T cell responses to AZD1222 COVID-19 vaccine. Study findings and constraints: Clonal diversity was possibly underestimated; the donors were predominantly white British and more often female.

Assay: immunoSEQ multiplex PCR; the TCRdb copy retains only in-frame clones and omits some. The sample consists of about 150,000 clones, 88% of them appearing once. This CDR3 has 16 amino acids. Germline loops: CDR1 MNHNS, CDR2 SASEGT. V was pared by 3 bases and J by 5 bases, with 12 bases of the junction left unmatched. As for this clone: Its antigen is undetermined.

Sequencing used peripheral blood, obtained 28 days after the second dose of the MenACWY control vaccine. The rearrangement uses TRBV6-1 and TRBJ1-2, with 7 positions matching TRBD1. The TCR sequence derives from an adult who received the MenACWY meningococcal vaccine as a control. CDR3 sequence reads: CASSDPRQGVSYGYTF. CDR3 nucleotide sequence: TGTGCCAGCAGTGACCCTCGACAGGGTGTCTCATATGGCTACACCTTC.